The clone carrying this TCR beta chain was detected many times. The antigen is unknown. Amplification of the TCR beta CDR3 regions used RNA transcripts (as template). The first round was an RT-PCR with HTBI primers, and the second round was a multiplex PCR. TCRdb re-derived calls from the multiplex PCR reads in MiXCR, one entry per CDR3 protein. This sample yields 360,000 or so distinct CDR3 sequences, of which around 20% are seen a single time; 1.6% belongs to the top ten. Ophthalmopathy cases showed moderate-to-severe activity, scoring CAS ≥3 and NOSPECS ≥4, with duration under 3 months. This sample was included in a study of Graves' ophthalmopathy and Graves' hyperthyroidism. Study-level findings and limits: For predicting ophthalmopathy progression, the model had roughly 70% sensitivity and 72.22% specificity. Ophthalmopathy versus stable hyperthyroidism: 13-signature model gave 85% to 90% sensitivity, 75% to 83% specificity. A majority of expanded thyroid clonotypes exceeding 0.001 frequency were likewise present in blood.

Germline V gives CDR1 SGHKS, CDR2 YYEKEE (reference sequence). The V gene lost 6 bases and the J gene lost 3 bases, with 16 bases spanning the gap. This CDR3 contains 15 residues. The source is a woman aged 18-29 years with Graves' ophthalmopathy. V gene TRBV5-5 combines with J gene TRBJ1-3; a weak D match, TRBD1 (5 bases). Sequencing was done on a sample of peripheral blood. CDR3 loop: CASTRQPAIGNTIYF. Here the CDR3 DNA reads TGTGCCAGCACCAGACAGCCGGCAATTGGAAACACCATATATTTT.